This TCR beta chain was captured by sequencing in a study of blood T cell repertoires in COVID-19. Whole-study context: Acute and convalescent COVID-19 specimens originated in the United States, Italy and Spain.

Seattle's cohort entered during active infection and was followed longitudinally. CDR3 length: 12 amino acids. Germline CDR1 GTSNPN, CDR2 SVGIG (reference sequence). Trimming shortened V by 4 bases and J by 8 bases, and 14 bases separated the two germline ends. Authors' analysis steps: For nucleated cells, counts were estimated from reference gene primer amplification. Measured with immunoSEQ multiplex PCR; TCRdb has only the in-frame clones, and not every one. V and J calls and clone size are those listed in that table; D and trimming were worked out from the DNA. The sample comprises about 170,000 clones, under 90% of which are singletons, and 13% to 15% rests with the top ten.

This chain connects TRBV30 to TRBJ1-2, with a tentative D call TRBD1 (6 bases). The sample comprised peripheral blood. This clonotype was obtained from a woman in her seventies with COVID-19, enrolled during active disease. CDR3 nucleotides: TGTGCCTGGACCCAGGGGTCAAGGGGCTACACCTTC. This codes for CAWTQGSRGYTF.